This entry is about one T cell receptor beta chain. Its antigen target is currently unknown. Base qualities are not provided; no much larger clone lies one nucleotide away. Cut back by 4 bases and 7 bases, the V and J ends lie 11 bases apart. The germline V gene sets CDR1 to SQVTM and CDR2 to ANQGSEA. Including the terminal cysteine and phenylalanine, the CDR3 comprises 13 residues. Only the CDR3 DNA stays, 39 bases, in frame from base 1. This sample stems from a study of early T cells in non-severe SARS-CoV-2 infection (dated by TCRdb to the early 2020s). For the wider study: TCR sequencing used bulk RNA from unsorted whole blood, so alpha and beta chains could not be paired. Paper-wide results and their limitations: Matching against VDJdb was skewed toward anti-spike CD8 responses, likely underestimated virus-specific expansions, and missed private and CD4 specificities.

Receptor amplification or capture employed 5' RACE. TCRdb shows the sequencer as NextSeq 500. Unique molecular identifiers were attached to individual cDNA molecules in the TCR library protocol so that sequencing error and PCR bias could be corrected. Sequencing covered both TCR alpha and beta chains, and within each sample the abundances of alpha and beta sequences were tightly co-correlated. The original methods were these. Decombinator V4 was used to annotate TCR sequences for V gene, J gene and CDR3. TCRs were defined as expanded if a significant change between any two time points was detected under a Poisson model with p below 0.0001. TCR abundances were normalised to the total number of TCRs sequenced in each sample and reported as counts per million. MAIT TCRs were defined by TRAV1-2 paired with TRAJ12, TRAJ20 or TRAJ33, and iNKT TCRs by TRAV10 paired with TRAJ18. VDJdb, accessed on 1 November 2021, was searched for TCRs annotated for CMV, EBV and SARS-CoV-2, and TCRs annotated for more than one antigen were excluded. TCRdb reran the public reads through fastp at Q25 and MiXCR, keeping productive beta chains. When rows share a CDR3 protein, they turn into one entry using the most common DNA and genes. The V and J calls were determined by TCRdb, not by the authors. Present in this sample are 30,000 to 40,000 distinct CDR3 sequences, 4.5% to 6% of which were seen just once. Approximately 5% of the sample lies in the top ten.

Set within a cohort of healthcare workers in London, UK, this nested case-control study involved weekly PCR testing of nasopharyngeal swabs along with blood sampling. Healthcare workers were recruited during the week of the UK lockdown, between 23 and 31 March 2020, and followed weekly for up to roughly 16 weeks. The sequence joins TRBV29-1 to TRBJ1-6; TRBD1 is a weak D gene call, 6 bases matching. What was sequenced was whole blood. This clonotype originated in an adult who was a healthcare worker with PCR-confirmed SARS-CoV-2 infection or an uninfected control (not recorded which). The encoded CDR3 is CSVGTAVNSPLHF. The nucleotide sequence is TGCAGCGTTGGGACAGCCGTCAATTCACCCCTCCACTTT. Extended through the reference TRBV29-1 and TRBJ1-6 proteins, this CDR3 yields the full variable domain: SAVISQKPSRDICQRGTSLTIQCQVDSQVTMMFWYRQQPGQSLTLIATANQGSEATYESGFVIDKFPISRPNLTFSTLTVSNMSPEDSSIYLCSVGTAVNSPLHFGNGTRLTVT.